These 7 T cell receptor beta chains originate from one sample sequenced in a study of regulatory T cells in long-lasting Graves disease. Time point described: newly diagnosed GD, antithyroid drugs for less than 3 months. PBMC-extracted RNA yielded the TCR library. Relying on iRepertoire HTBI primers and Arm-PCR of CDR3 regions, the team built TCR beta libraries. A single record per CDR3 protein comes from TCRdb applying MiXCR to the multiplex PCR reads. The repertoire holds some 600,000 distinct CDR3 sequences, with roughly a sixth as singletons. The sample also formed part of further work on T cells in Graves' hyperthyroidism and ophthalmopathy.

The sequences come from peripheral blood mononuclear cells (PBMCs), collected at new diagnosis, from a patient treated with antithyroid drugs. The receptors shown here come from a man between 18 and 35 years old with Graves disease.

This clonotype occurred many times. This chain joins TRBV11-2 and TRBJ2-1; D is perhaps TRBD2 (6 bases). Per the germline V gene, CDR1 is SGHAT and CDR2 is FQNNGV. The CDR3 has 16 residues. Between the trimmed V and J ends, which lost 7 bases and 4 bases, there was a span of 20 bases. CDR3 region: CASTPSWAGTYNEQFF. The DNA for the CDR3 is TGTGCCAGCACTCCCAGTTGGGCGGGGACTTACAATGAGCAGTTCTTC.

The chain couples TRBV30 to TRBJ1-2; 9 nucleotides line up with TRBD1. The CDR3 covers 13 residues. Germline V gene sequence: CDR1 GTSNPN, CDR2 SVGIG (reference sequence). Losses at the gene ends were 3 bases for V and 8 bases for J; bases not matched to a gene: 7. The CDR3 spells CAWRTQGARGYTF. The CDR3 bases are TGTGCCTGGAGGACACAGGGGGCGAGGGGCTACACCTTC.

This clonotype was observed many times. The chain recombines TRBV28 with TRBJ2-7; TRBD1 aligns across 7 bases. The CDR3 consists of 18 residues. The germline CDR1 and CDR2 sequences are MDHEN and SYDVKM. Germline trimming cut 5 bases from V and 6 bases from J; bases unmatched to any gene: 22. The CDR3 reads CASSPRLDRRSRFGEQYF. The CDR3 DNA reads TGTGCCAGCAGTCCCCGCCTGGACAGGAGATCTAGGTTTGGCGAGCAGTACTTC.

The table lists this clonotype with many counts. This chain connects TRBV5-1 to TRBJ1-1; D unclear. The CDR3 runs 13 residues. V gave up 4 bases and J gave up 4 bases, with 11 bases separating them. Germline CDR1 SGHRS, CDR2 YFSETQ. The CDR3 coding sequence is TGCGCCAGCAGCCCGGCGGTGGTCACTGAAGCTTTCTTT. Protein: CASSPAVVTEAFF.

This clonotype showed up just a few times. This chain joins TRBV11-3 and TRBJ2-3; possible D gene TRBD1, 7 bases. Trimming took 6 bases from V and 2 from J, leaving 21 bases between them. CDR1 and CDR2 from the germline V gene are SGHNT and YENEEA. There are 17 residues in the CDR3. The CDR3 DNA reads TGTGCCAGCAGTCAGGGGGTCGGCGGGACTCACACAGATACGCAGTATTTT. Translation gives CASSQGVGGTHTDTQYF.

This clonotype was observed many times. The rearrangement links TRBV2 to TRBJ2-7, with D unresolved. The CDR3 extends over 13 amino acids. Trimming cost V 3 bases and J 1 base, with 7 bases left between them. Germline V gives CDR1 SNHLY, CDR2 FYNNEI. CDR3 region: CASSEVDSYEQYF. The CDR3 nucleotides are TGTGCCAGCAGTGAGGTCGATTCCTACGAGCAGTACTTC.

This clonotype was seen only a few times. The V gene is TRBV20-1, the J gene TRBJ1-1; D is uncertain. CDR1 and CDR2 (germline): DFQATT, SNEGSKA (reference sequence). This CDR3 is built from 12 residues. V lost 6 bases and J 1 base, leaving 9 bases between the germline ends. CDR3 DNA sequence: TGCAGTGCCAACGGACCGAACACTGAAGCTTTCTTT. It is translated as CSANGPNTEAFF.